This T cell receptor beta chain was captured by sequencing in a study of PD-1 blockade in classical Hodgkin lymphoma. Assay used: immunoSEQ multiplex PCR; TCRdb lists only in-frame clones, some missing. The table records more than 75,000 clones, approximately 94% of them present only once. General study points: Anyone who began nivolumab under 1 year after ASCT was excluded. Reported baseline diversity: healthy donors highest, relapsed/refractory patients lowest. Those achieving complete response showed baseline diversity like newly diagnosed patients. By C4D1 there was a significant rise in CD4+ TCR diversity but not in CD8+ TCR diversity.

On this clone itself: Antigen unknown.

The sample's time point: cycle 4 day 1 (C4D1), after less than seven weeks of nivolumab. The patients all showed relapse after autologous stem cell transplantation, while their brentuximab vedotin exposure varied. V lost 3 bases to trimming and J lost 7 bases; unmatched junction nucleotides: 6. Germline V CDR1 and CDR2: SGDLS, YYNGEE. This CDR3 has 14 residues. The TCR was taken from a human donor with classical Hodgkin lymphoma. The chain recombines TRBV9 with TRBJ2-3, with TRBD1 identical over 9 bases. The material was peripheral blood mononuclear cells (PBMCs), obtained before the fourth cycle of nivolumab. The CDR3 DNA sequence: TGTGCCAGCAGCGCCGGGACAGGGACTAATACGCAGTATTTT. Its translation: CASSAGTGTNTQYF. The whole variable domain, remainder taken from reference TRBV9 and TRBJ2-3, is DSGVTQTPKHLITATGQRVTLRCSPRSGDLSVYWYQQSLDQGLQFLIQYYNGEERAKGNILERFSAQQFPDLHSELNLSSLELGDSALYFCASSAGTGTNTQYFGPGTRLTVL.